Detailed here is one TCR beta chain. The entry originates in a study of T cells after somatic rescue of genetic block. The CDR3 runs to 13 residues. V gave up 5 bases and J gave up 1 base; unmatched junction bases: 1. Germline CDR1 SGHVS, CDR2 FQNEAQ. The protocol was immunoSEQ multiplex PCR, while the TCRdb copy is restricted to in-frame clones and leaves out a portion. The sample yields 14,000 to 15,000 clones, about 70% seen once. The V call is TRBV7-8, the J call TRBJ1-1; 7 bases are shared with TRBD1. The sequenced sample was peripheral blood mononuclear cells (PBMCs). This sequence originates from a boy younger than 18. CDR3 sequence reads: CASSNRGNTEAFF. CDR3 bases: TGTGCCAGCAGCAACAGGGGGAACACTGAAGCTTTCTTT.